The rows below give T cell receptor beta chains drawn from one sample of a study of cytomegalovirus exposure and HLA in healthy donors. Using immunoSEQ multiplex PCR, the repertoire was profiled, and TCRdb retains in-frame clones only, with some absent. The sample has 110,000 to 150,000 clones, roughly 10% seen once. The sequenced sample was PBMCs. The receptor source for this set is a man aged 50 to 59 in good health and CMV-seronegative. CDR3s include the opening cysteine and the closing phenylalanine or tryptophan. The D gene is left open where the match is weak. Size values are once, few and many counts, or a class for expanded clones, and some rows have none.

>TRBV5-1|few|-|TRBJ2-3
TGCGCCAGCAGCCGAGGTGCAAGCACAGATACGCAGTATTTT
CASSRGASTDTQYF
>TRBV7-2|-|TRBD1|TRBJ1-2
TGTGCCAGCAGCTCGTTCCCCGGGACAGGGGAGGGCTACACCTTC
CASSSFPGTGEGYTF
>TRBV2|few|-|TRBJ1-3
TGTGCCAGCACGGGCGGGCCGCGCGTCTCTGGAAACACCATATATTTT
CASTGGPRVSGNTIYF
>TRBV6-6|few|-|TRBJ1-1
TGTGCCAGCAGCGACCCGGGGGGGGAAGAGACTGAAGCTTTCTTT
CASSDPGGEETEAFF
>TRBV19|-|-|TRBJ2-1
TGTGCCAGTAGTATAGGTAGCGGAGACATCAATGAGCAGTTCTTC
CASSIGSGDINEQFF
>TRBV9|-|TRBD1|TRBJ1-3
TGTGCCAGCAGTAGGGACAGTCAATGGGGAAACACCATATATTTT
CASSRDSQWGNTIYF
>TRBV7-3|few|TRBD2|TRBJ2-1
TGTGCCAGCAGCAGCCAGCGGGGGGGTCACAATGAGCAGTTCTTC
CASSSQRGGHNEQFF
>TRBV30|few|-|TRBJ2-5
TGTGCCTGGAGTGTACGCAGAATCCAAGAGACCCAGTACTTC
CAWSVRRIQETQYF
>TRBV7-6|-|TRBD1|TRBJ1-2
TGTGCCAGCAGCCCACCGGGACAGGGGTATGGCTACACCTTC
CASSPPGQGYGYTF
>TRBV29-1|few|-|TRBJ1-3
TGCAGCGTTGAGGGGCCCCAGAGGAACACCATATATTTT
CSVEGPQRNTIYF
>TRBV30|-|TRBD1|TRBJ2-5
TGTGCCTGGAGTGCCGGACAGGGGGCCTTCGAGACCCAGTACTTC
CAWSAGQGAFETQYF
>TRBV28|once|TRBD1|TRBJ1-5
TGTGCCAGCAGGGGCTCCGGGACAGGTGGTTATCAGCCCCAGCATTTT
CASRGSGTGGYQPQHF
>TRBV6-4|-|-|TRBJ1-1
TGTGCCAGCGGATTTCAGGAGAGGGACACTGAAGCTTTCTTT
CASGFQERDTEAFF
>TRBV19|-|-|TRBJ1-2
TGTGCCAGTAGCCCGTTGTTAGAGTATGGCTACACCTTC
CASSPLLEYGYTF
>TRBV28|few|TRBD2|TRBJ2-5
TGTGCCAGCAGTCCGGGACTAGCGGGAGGGGAGACCCAGTACTTC
CASSPGLAGGETQYF
>TRBV18|few|-|TRBJ2-7
TGTGCCAGCTCACGGGGGAGAACAGGGATCCCCTACGAGCAGTACTTC
CASSRGRTGIPYEQYF
>TRBV28|-|-|TRBJ2-1
TGTGCCAGCAGTATGTTCGTAGAGCAGTTCTTC
CASSMFVEQFF
>TRBV7-2|-|TRBD2|TRBJ2-3
TGTGCCAGCAGCTTAGGCTTCACCTACCTAGCGGGAGACCCAGATACGCAGTATTTT
CASSLGFTYLAGDPDTQYF
>TRBV11-2|-|TRBD1|TRBJ2-7
TGTGCCAGCAGCTTAAGCCTGGGACAGGGGAATAACGAGCAGTACTTC
CASSLSLGQGNNEQYF
>TRBV25-1|few|TRBD2|TRBJ2-1
TGTGCCAGGCCACCCGGACCCTGGCGGGAGGGCCTCGACAATGAGCAGTTCTTC
CARPPGPWREGLDNEQFF
>TRBV4-2|medium-sized|-|TRBJ2-1
TGTGCCAGCAGCCAAGAAGTGACTGCCTACAATGAGCAGTTCTTC
CASSQEVTAYNEQFF
>TRBV7-9|few|-|TRBJ1-2
TGTGCCAGCAGCCAGCGAGACAGGACCCAAAACTATGGCTACACCTTC
CASSQRDRTQNYGYTF
>TRBV5-1|-|-|TRBJ1-1
TGCGCCAGCAGCTTGGGGGGGAGGGGGAGCACTGAAGCTTTCTTT
CASSLGGRGSTEAFF
>TRBV9|-|-|TRBJ1-3
TGTGCCAGCAGCGTAGTTAGCGGATACTCTGGAAACACCATATATTTT
CASSVVSGYSGNTIYF
>TRBV27|-|-|TRBJ2-1
TGTGCCAGCAGTTTATCCGGGGGCGGGAGCTACAATGAGCAGTTCTTC
CASSLSGGGSYNEQFF
>TRBV7-3|-|TRBD1|TRBJ2-1
TGTGCCAGCAGCCCGGGACAGATATACAATGAGCAGTTCTTC
CASSPGQIYNEQFF
>TRBV6-1|few|-|TRBJ1-1
TGTGCCAGCAGCGGGGGACGGCAGAACACTGAAGCTTTCTTT
CASSGGRQNTEAFF
>TRBV4-1|few|-|TRBJ1-2
TGCGCCAGCAGCCCCCCCGGTGGGGAGGGAAAACCCTATGGCTACACCTTC
CASSPPGGEGKPYGYTF
>TRBV29-1|-|-|TRBJ1-5
TGCAGCGTTGCAAGGGGAAGTAATCAGCCCCAGCATTTT
CSVARGSNQPQHF
>TRBV10-3|-|-|TRBJ1-1
TGTGCCATCAGAGGGACACCGGCCAACACTGAAGCTTTCTTT
CAIRGTPANTEAFF
>TRBV7-6|few|TRBD1|TRBJ2-1
TGTGCCAGCAGCCTAACCGGGACAGGGAACAATGAGCAGTTCTTC
CASSLTGTGNNEQFF
>TRBV30|few|-|TRBJ2-7
TGTGCCTCTGTCGGGGGGCCCTTGCTTAGCTCCTACGAGCAGTACTTC
CASVGGPLLSSYEQYF
>TRBV4-1|-|-|TRBJ1-5
TGCGCCAGCAGCCAAGAGGGCCCGCGGGAAAGGGGCAATCAGCCCCAGCATTTT
CASSQEGPRERGNQPQHF
>TRBV2|-|TRBD1|TRBJ1-5
TGTGCCAGCAGTGGGAGGGGGCAACAGCCCCAGCATTTT
CASSGRGQQPQHF
>TRBV6-4|few|TRBD2|TRBJ2-3
TGTGCCAGCAGCCCTAGCGGGGGGGCCCCAGATACGCAGTATTTT
CASSPSGGAPDTQYF
>TRBV28|few|-|TRBJ1-3
TGTGCCACCAAGGAGGCTCTTTCGGGGGGGGAAGGAAACACCATATATTTT
CATKEALSGGEGNTIYF
>TRBV5-6|-|-|TRBJ2-7
TGTGCCAGCAGCGAAGACAGGAACTACGAGCAGTACTTC
CASSEDRNYEQYF
>TRBV14|few|TRBD1|TRBJ1-1
TGTGCCAGCAGCCCGGGGGACAGGGGATGGGACACTGAAGCTTTCTTT
CASSPGDRGWDTEAFF
>TRBV10-2|few|TRBD1|TRBJ1-1
TGCGCCAGCAGTGAGAGACAGGGGGTTGCTTTCTTT
CASSERQGVAFF
>TRBV6-5|-|TRBD1|TRBJ2-7
TGTGCCAGCAGTCTTAAACAGGGGCCCTCCTACGAGCAGTACTTC
CASSLKQGPSYEQYF
>TRBV27|-|TRBD1|TRBJ1-2
TGTGCCAGCAGTCCCGGAGGGGACAGGGGGCCTCAAGGCTACACCTTC
CASSPGGDRGPQGYTF
>TRBV9|-|-|TRBJ1-3
TGTGCCAGCAGCGTAGGGGCAGGGGCTGGAAACACCATATATTTT
CASSVGAGAGNTIYF
>TRBV30|few|TRBD1|TRBJ2-7
TGTGCCTGGAGTAAGACAGGGCTAGCCTACGAGCAGTACTTC
CAWSKTGLAYEQYF
>TRBV27|-|TRBD2|TRBJ2-5
TGTGCCAGCAGTTTCAGACTAGCGGGAGGGTACCAAGAGACCCAGTACTTC
CASSFRLAGGYQETQYF
>TRBV5-1|-|-|TRBJ2-5
TGCGCCAGCAGCTTCGGGGGTCAAGAGACCCAGTACTTC
CASSFGGQETQYF
>TRBV19|few|-|TRBJ2-2
TGTGCCAGTAGTAGGGAGTTGGCGAACACCGGGGAGCTGTTTTTT
CASSRELANTGELFF
>TRBV9|few|TRBD2|TRBJ2-7
TGTGCCAGCAGCGTCCTCGGGACTACTACCGAGCAGTACTTC
CASSVLGTTTEQYF
>TRBV7-9|-|-|TRBJ1-2
TGTGCCAGCAGCTTAGCCGCAGGGGAAGTTGGCTACACCTTC
CASSLAAGEVGYTF
>TRBV7-6|-|-|TRBJ1-3
TGTGCCAGCAGCTTACGGGGTGCTGGAAACACCATATATTTT
CASSLRGAGNTIYF